Below, 20 T cell receptor beta chains from the same sample are listed, as sequenced in a study of T cells after yellow fever vaccination. One entry per CDR3 protein results from TCRdb running MiXCR on the 5' RACE reads. This table has under 150,000 distinct CDR3 sequences, roughly 15% appearing once. The sequencing here drew on CD8+ T cells sorted from PBMCs, taken 5 days after the yellow fever booster vaccination. The receptors come from a young man who received the YFV17D yellow fever vaccine.

This rearrangement joins TRBV6-5 to TRBJ2-2; D unclear. Looked up from germline, CDR1 is MNHEY and CDR2 is SVGAGI. The CDR3 is 13 residues long. The V end was cut by 6 bases, the J end by 6 bases, with 11 bases between. CDR3 region: CASSRTSSGELFF. The DNA of the CDR3 is TGTGCCAGCAGCCGGACCTCGTCCGGGGAGCTGTTTTTT.

This clonotype was seen only a few times. This rearrangement joins TRBV20-1 to TRBJ2-4; 8 bases align to TRBD1. V gave up 2 bases and J gave up 0 bases; unmatched junction bases: 9. Germline lookup yields CDR1 DFQATT and CDR2 SNEGSKA (reference sequence). This CDR3 comprises 17 residues. Here the CDR3 reads CSARPGTGGRAKNIQYF. The CDR3 coding sequence is TGCAGTGCTAGACCCGGGACAGGTGGTCGAGCCAAAAACATTCAGTACTTC.

The rearrangement joins TRBV19 to TRBJ2-5; the match to TRBD2 covers 12 bases. J was trimmed by 6 bases and V by 5 bases; bases with no gene match: 4. Germline V gene data show CDR1 as LNHDA and CDR2 as SQIVND (reference sequence). The length of the CDR3 is 14 residues. The CDR3 DNA sequence: TGTGCCAGTAGTCCTACTAGCGGGGGGAAGACCCAGTACTTC. Protein sequence: CASSPTSGGKTQYF.

The V and J genes are TRBV4-1 and TRBJ2-1; no definite D call. The V and J ends lost 4 bases and 5 bases respectively, with 6 bases between them. Looked up from germline, CDR1 is MGHRA and CDR2 is YSYEKL. The CDR3 is 12 amino acids. The CDR3 DNA follows: TGCGCCAGCAGCCCTGCTAACAATGAGCAGTTCTTC. Its translation: CASSPANNEQFF.

This clonotype turned up a few times. The chain joins TRBV4-1 to TRBJ2-3; 9 bases match TRBD2. V was pared by 6 bases and J by 0 bases, with 4 bases of the junction left unmatched. Germline V gene lookup returns CDR1 MGHRA and CDR2 YSYEKL. The CDR3 is 15 amino acids. The CDR3 sequence: CASRRLADSTDTQYF. DNA of the CDR3: TGCGCCAGCAGGCGACTAGCGGATAGCACAGATACGCAGTATTTT.

This clonotype was observed a handful of times. CDR3 in amino acids: CASSAAGGDYEQYF. In DNA, the CDR3 is TGTGCCAGCAGTGCGGCGGGGGGAGACTACGAGCAGTACTTC. The chain combines TRBV6-5 with TRBJ2-7, with 8 bases identical to TRBD2. The junction had 6 bases not matched to a gene; V was cut back by 5 bases and J by 3 bases. Germline V gene sequence: CDR1 MNHEY, CDR2 SVGAGI. The CDR3 contains 14 residues.

V gene TRBV12-3 or TRBV12-4 combines with J gene TRBJ2-7; D unresolved. The ends were cut back, 4 bases at V and 5 bases at J, with 9 bases in the middle. The CDR3 has 12 amino acids. Written as DNA, the CDR3 is TGTGCCAGCAGTTCCAGCACGGACGAGCAGTACTTC. Translating gives CASSSSTDEQYF.

The rearrangement links TRBV7-8 to TRBJ2-5; 9 bases fit TRBD2. Trimming at V came to 5 bases and at J to 7 bases, leaving 14 bases not matched to a gene. The CDR3 sequence is 16 residues long. Germline CDR1 reads SGHVS; CDR2 reads FQNEAQ. The CDR3 reads CASSDKAGGQGGTQYF. CDR3 coding DNA: TGTGCCAGCAGCGATAAAGCGGGGGGCCAGGGAGGGACCCAGTACTTC.

The chain links TRBV29-1 to TRBJ1-1, with a possible D match to TRBD1 (5 bases). V lost 3 bases and J 10 bases, leaving 21 bases between the germline ends. Per the germline V gene, CDR1 is SQVTM and CDR2 is ANQGSEA. This CDR3 region has 14 residues. The CDR3 nucleotides are TGCAGCGTTGATTTCAGGGATCGTGGAGAAGGAGCTTTCTTT. Encoded protein: CSVDFRDRGEGAFF.

Ten or more counts support this clonotype. This rearrangement joins TRBV20-1 to TRBJ2-3, with TRBD2 matching over 12 bases. Germline assignment: CDR1 DFQATT and CDR2 SNEGSKA (reference sequence). The CDR3 contains 17 residues. V lost 0 bases and J lost 0; bases outside the gene matches: 4. The CDR3 loop is CSARELAGGISTDTQYF. CDR3 coding DNA: TGCAGTGCTAGAGAACTAGCGGGGGGCATAAGCACAGATACGCAGTATTTT.

A few counts support this clonotype. This chain connects TRBV4-2 to TRBJ1-2, with 9 bases aligning to TRBD1. CDR1 and CDR2 (germline): LGHNA, YNFKEQ. The CDR3 has 16 residues. J was trimmed by 8 bases and V by 2 bases; bases with no gene match: 12. The CDR3: CASSQPGTGNHRGYTF. The DNA of the CDR3 is TGTGCCAGCAGCCAACCCGGGACAGGGAATCATCGGGGCTACACCTTC.

This clonotype was observed a few times. V gene TRBV4-2 combines with J gene TRBJ1-1; 9 nucleotides agree with TRBD1. Germline trimming cut 7 bases from V and 2 bases from J; bases unmatched to any gene: 14. The CDR3 is 17 amino acids. Germline V lookup: CDR1 LGHNA, CDR2 YNFKEQ. CDR3 sequence reads: CASNSPGTGRLNTEAFF. The CDR3 DNA follows: TGTGCCAGCAACTCCCCCGGGACAGGGAGATTAAACACTGAAGCTTTCTTT.

This clonotype was seen a few times. J is TRBJ2-4 and V is TRBV5-1; D remains ambiguous. Germline V lookup: CDR1 SGHRS, CDR2 YFSETQ. V gave up 0 bases and J gave up 0 bases, with 10 bases separating them. There are 16 residues in the CDR3. The CDR3 bases are TGCGCCAGCAGCTTGGCCGGCACTTTAGCCAAAAACATTCAGTACTTC. This gives the protein CASSLAGTLAKNIQYF. The variable domain in full, completed from reference TRBV5-1 and TRBJ2-4, reads KAGVTQTPRYLIKTRGQQVTLSCSPISGHRSVSWYQQTPGQGLQFLFEYFSETQRNKGNFPGRFSGRQFSNSRSEMNVSTLELGDSALYLCASSLAGTLAKNIQYFGAGTRLSVL.

This clonotype has more than one count but fewer than ten. This chain connects TRBV7-2 to TRBJ2-4; the D gene is possibly TRBD2 (5 bases). Germline V gene lookup returns CDR1 SGHTA and CDR2 FQGNSA. V lost 3 bases and J lost 11, with 17 bases in between. This CDR3 comprises 14 residues. This CDR3 reads CASSFPERIGVQYF. The CDR3 region has the DNA TGTGCCAGCAGCTTCCCCGAGAGGATCGGGGTTCAGTACTTC.

This clonotype was seen more than once but under ten times. The J gene is TRBJ2-7, the V gene TRBV4-2; D may be TRBD1 (5 bases). Between the trimmed V and J ends, which lost 1 base and 5 bases, there was a span of 12 bases. The CDR3 totals 14 residues. The V gene's germline CDR1 is LGHNA and CDR2 YNFKEQ. The CDR3 DNA reads as TGTGCCAGCAGCCAAGGGCAGGGTGCCCACGAGCAGTACTTC. It specifies CASSQGQGAHEQYF.

This rearrangement joins TRBV5-1 to TRBJ2-7; TRBD1 aligns across 9 bases. The CDR3 contains 14 residues. Germline loops: CDR1 SGHRS, CDR2 YFSETQ. J lost 5 bases, V lost 0 bases, and 3 bases had no gene match. The CDR3 DNA reads TGCGCCAGCAGCTTGGGACAGGGGGAGAACGAGCAGTACTTC. It specifies CASSLGQGENEQYF.

The V and J genes are TRBV5-1 and TRBJ1-1; 9 bases are a match to TRBD1. Germline CDR1 SGHRS, CDR2 YFSETQ. The CDR3 runs to 16 residues. V was clipped by 4 bases and J by 0 bases; unmatched bases: 7. CDR3 sequence reads: CASSIGQGIMNTEAFF. The CDR3 region has the DNA TGCGCCAGCAGCATAGGACAGGGGATAATGAACACTGAAGCTTTCTTT. Looking up the rest from reference TRBV5-1 and TRBJ1-1 gives the full variable domain: KAGVTQTPRYLIKTRGQQVTLSCSPISGHRSVSWYQQTPGQGLQFLFEYFSETQRNKGNFPGRFSGRQFSNSRSEMNVSTLELGDSALYLCASSIGQGIMNTEAFFGQGTRLTVV.

The chain couples TRBV15 to TRBJ1-2; tentatively, D is TRBD1 (6 bases). V lost 0 bases to trimming and J lost 1 base, with 15 bases between them. There are 17 residues in the CDR3. Germline CDR1 is LNHNV and CDR2 is YYDKDF (reference sequence). CDR3 DNA: TGTGCCACCAGCAGAGATCCGGCAGGGGCGCTTAACTATGGCTACACCTTC. Protein: CATSRDPAGALNYGYTF.

This clonotype was detected a few times. This chain joins TRBV20-1 and TRBJ2-2; D gene ambiguous. CDR1 is DFQATT, CDR2 SNEGSKA, per germline (reference sequence). The ends were cut back, 5 bases at V and 0 bases at J, with 16 bases in the middle. The CDR3 consists of 16 residues. CDR3 region: CSAFHVRSTNTGELFF. The CDR3 DNA reads TGCAGTGCTTTCCACGTCAGGTCAACGAACACCGGGGAGCTGTTTTTT.

This clonotype has only a few counts. This CDR3 reads CASSPKTPLRADEQFF. DNA of the CDR3: TGCGCCAGCAGCCCTAAGACCCCTCTCCGGGCGGATGAGCAGTTCTTC. V and J are TRBV4-3 and TRBJ2-1; D not certain. The ends were cut back, 4 bases at V and 8 bases at J, with 21 bases in the middle. The CDR3 has 16 amino acids. Germline V lookup: CDR1 LGHNA, CDR2 YSLEER.